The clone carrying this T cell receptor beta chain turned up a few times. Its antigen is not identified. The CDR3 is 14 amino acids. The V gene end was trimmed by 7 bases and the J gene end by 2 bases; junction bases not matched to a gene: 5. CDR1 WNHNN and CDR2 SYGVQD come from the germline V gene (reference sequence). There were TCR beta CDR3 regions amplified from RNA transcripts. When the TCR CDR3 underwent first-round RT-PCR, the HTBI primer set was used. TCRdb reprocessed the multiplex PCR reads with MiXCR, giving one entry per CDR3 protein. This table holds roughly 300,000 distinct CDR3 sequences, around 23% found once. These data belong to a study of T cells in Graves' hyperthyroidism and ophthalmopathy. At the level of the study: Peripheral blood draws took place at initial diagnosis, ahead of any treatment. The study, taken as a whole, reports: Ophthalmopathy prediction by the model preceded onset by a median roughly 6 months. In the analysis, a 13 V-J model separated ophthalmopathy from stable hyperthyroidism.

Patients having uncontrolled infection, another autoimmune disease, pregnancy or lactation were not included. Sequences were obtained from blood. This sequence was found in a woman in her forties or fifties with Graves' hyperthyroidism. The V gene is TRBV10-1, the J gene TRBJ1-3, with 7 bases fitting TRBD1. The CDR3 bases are TGCGCCAGCAACCGACAGGGAACTGGAAACACCATATATTTT. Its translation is CASNRQGTGNTIYF.